One sample yielded the 18 T cell receptor beta chains listed below, sequenced in a study of CD8 T cells in ankylosing spondylitis. TCRdb re-called the 5' RACE reads through MiXCR, storing one row per CDR3 protein. The table shows some 150,000 distinct CDR3 sequences, with over 10% occurring only once. The sequencing input was blood, either unsorted or a sorted T cell fraction (not recorded which). Every receptor here comes from a female donor with ankylosing spondylitis or in good health (not recorded which).

This clonotype was found many times. This chain uses TRBV5-5 with TRBJ2-2; 8 positions match TRBD1. The V gene's germline CDR1 is SGHKS and CDR2 YYEKEE (reference sequence). Germline trimming cut 3 bases from V and 4 bases from J; bases unmatched to any gene: 2. CDR3 length equals 14 residues. The CDR3 loop reads CASSWDRRTGELFF. The CDR3 DNA reads as TGTGCCAGCAGCTGGGACAGGCGCACCGGGGAGCTGTTTTTT.

At least ten counts were recorded for this clonotype. V is TRBV3-1 and J is TRBJ2-5; D unresolved. V lost 8 bases, J lost 4 bases, and 14 bases lay in between. Per the germline V gene, CDR1 is LGHDT and CDR2 is YNNKEL (reference sequence). The CDR3 extends over 13 amino acids. The CDR3 DNA reads TGTGCCAGCGGAATTAGAGCTGGAGAGACCCAGTACTTC. Protein product: CASGIRAGETQYF.

This clonotype came up many times. This CDR3 reads CAISEFGSRSQFF. DNA of the CDR3: TGTGCCATCAGTGAGTTTGGGAGCAGATCGCAGTTCTTC. The V gene is TRBV10-3, the J gene TRBJ2-1, with D perhaps TRBD2 (5 bases). This CDR3 spans 13 amino acids. The V gene's germline CDR1 is ENHRY and CDR2 SYGVKD. Trimming left V 1 base short and J 12 bases short, with 13 bases between.

This clonotype was seen once. The rearrangement links TRBV27 to TRBJ2-2; the D call may be TRBD1 or TRBD2 (6 bases each). The V gene's germline CDR1 is MNHEY and CDR2 SMNVEV (reference sequence). The CDR3 has 14 residues. V was cut by 2 bases and J by 7 bases, with 11 bases left in between. CDR3 DNA: TGTGCCAGCAGTTTAACGAGGGGGGTCGGGGAGCTGTTTTTT. Its protein product is CASSLTRGVGELFF.

This clonotype was counted at least ten times. The chain recombines TRBV24-1 with TRBJ2-1, with D possibly being TRBD2 (6 bases). The V end lost 4 bases, the J end lost 8 bases, and 17 bases lay between the germline ends. Looked up from germline, CDR1 is KGHDR and CDR2 is SFDVKD. This CDR3 is built from 15 residues. CDR3 nucleotides: TGTGCCACCAGTGACGGGGACTCCTTAAGGGATGAGCAGTTCTTC. Encoded protein: CATSDGDSLRDEQFF.

This clonotype occurred many times. The V gene is TRBV12-3 or TRBV12-4, the J gene TRBJ2-1; the D gene could be TRBD1 or TRBD2 (6 bases each). The CDR3 spans 17 residues. Trimming pared 3 bases from V and 1 base from J, leaving 16 bases between. CDR3 residues: CASSFDGGAGSYNEQFF. The DNA of the CDR3 is TGTGCCAGCAGTTTTGACGGGGGCGCGGGTTCCTACAATGAGCAGTTCTTC.

This clonotype has ten or more counts. V is TRBV6-2 or TRBV6-3 and J is TRBJ2-5; unclear D gene. Trimming shortened V by 2 bases and J by 3 bases, and 16 bases separated the two germline ends. Germline V gene lookup returns CDR1 MNHEY and CDR2 SVGEGT. CDR3 length: 16 amino acids. CDR3 sequence (DNA): TGTGCCAGCAGTTACCCCTACCGGATGGCGGAAGAGACCCAGTACTTC. This gives the protein CASSYPYRMAEETQYF.

This clonotype was seen repeatedly, ten times or more. The V gene is TRBV29-1, the J gene TRBJ1-5; tentative D call: TRBD1 (6 bases). Germline-derived CDR1 and CDR2 are SQVTM and ANQGSEA. The CDR3 has 14 residues. Trimming pared 4 bases from V and 0 bases from J, leaving 10 bases between. The CDR3 protein is CSVAPQGSNQPQHF. The CDR3 DNA reads TGCAGCGTTGCGCCACAGGGTAGCAATCAGCCCCAGCATTTT.

The V gene is TRBV7-8, the J gene TRBJ2-5; D is unclear. CDR3 length equals 17 residues. The germline V gene has CDR1 SGHVS and CDR2 FQNEAQ. V lost 4 bases and J lost 1, with 19 bases in between. CDR3 DNA: TGTGCCAGCAGCTCGCACTTTAGGACGCGTCTCCAAGAGACCCAGTACTTC. It translates to CASSSHFRTRLQETQYF. Supplemented by reference TRBV7-8 and TRBJ2-5, the full variable domain reads GAGVSQSPRYKVAKRGQDVALRCDPISGHVSLFWYQQALGQGPEFLTYFQNEAQLDKSGLPSDRFFAERPEGSVSTLKIQRTQQEDSAVYLCASSSHFRTRLQETQYFGPGTRLLVL.

This clonotype showed up many times. The chain couples TRBV5-1 to TRBJ1-2; 10 bases agree with TRBD1. The J segment lost 4 bases and the V segment lost 4 bases, leaving 13 bases of the junction unmatched. CDR1 and CDR2 (germline): SGHRS, YFSETQ. This CDR3 contains 17 residues. CDR3 in DNA: TGCGCCAGCAGCCCTGGGGACAGGGGCACTACCGTCTATGGCTACACCTTC. Translated: CASSPGDRGTTVYGYTF.

The V and J genes are TRBV6-5 and TRBJ1-1; D is ambiguous. The CDR3 contains 15 residues. Germline V gene sequence: CDR1 MNHEY, CDR2 SVGAGI. The V and J ends lost 2 bases and 3 bases respectively, with 13 bases between them. The chain's CDR3 is CASSYGQLMDTEAFF. CDR3 nucleotide sequence: TGTGCCAGCAGTTACGGGCAGCTGATGGACACTGAAGCTTTCTTT.

The table lists this clonotype with many counts. DNA of the CDR3: TGCGCCAGCAGCGCCGCCGGGACAGGGGCCTACACCCCCACAGATACGCAGTATTTT. This gives the protein CASSAAGTGAYTPTDTQYF. This chain joins TRBV5-1 and TRBJ2-3, with TRBD1 matching over 10 bases. The junction had 16 bases not matched to a gene; V was cut back by 4 bases and J by 2 bases. This CDR3 spans 19 amino acids. Per the germline V gene, CDR1 is SGHRS and CDR2 is YFSETQ.

This clonotype has ten or more counts. The chain links TRBV10-3 to TRBJ2-7; 14 nucleotides align to TRBD2. Germline assignment: CDR1 ENHRY and CDR2 SYGVKD. CDR3 length: 14 residues. Trimming cost V 6 bases and J 3 bases; bases outside gene matches: 1. CDR3 sequence reads: CAISGLAGGYEQYF. Written as DNA, the CDR3 is TGTGCCATCAGCGGACTAGCGGGAGGCTACGAGCAGTACTTC.

This clonotype showed up many times. The chain is built from TRBV7-8 and TRBJ1-2, with 10 bases lining up with TRBD1. Trimming took 3 bases from V and 4 from J; bases not matched to a gene: 2. This CDR3 spans 14 amino acids. CDR1 SGHVS and CDR2 FQNEAQ come from the germline V gene. The CDR3, as DNA: TGTGCCAGCAGCTTGAGGGACAGGGGCTATGGCTACACCTTC. This translates into CASSLRDRGYGYTF. The variable domain in full, with the rest retrieved from reference TRBV7-8 and TRBJ1-2, is GAGVSQSPRYKVAKRGQDVALRCDPISGHVSLFWYQQALGQGPEFLTYFQNEAQLDKSGLPSDRFFAERPEGSVSTLKIQRTQQEDSAVYLCASSLRDRGYGYTFGSGTRLTVV.

This clonotype was seen at least ten times. This chain joins TRBV29-1 and TRBJ1-4; D is unclear. Trimming removed 7 bases from V and 0 bases from J, with 9 bases in between. In germline, CDR1 is SQVTM, CDR2 ANQGSEA. This CDR3 has 13 residues. The CDR3 DNA sequence: TGCAGCGCGGACGGGGCAACTAATGAAAAACTGTTTTTT. Protein sequence: CSADGATNEKLFF.

Here the CDR3 DNA reads TGTGCCAGCACGGACATCCAAGAGACCCAGTACTTC. The encoded protein is CASTDIQETQYF. The J gene is TRBJ2-5, the V gene TRBV2; tentatively, D is TRBD1 (5 bases). CDR3 size: 12 residues. The germline gives CDR1 SNHLY, CDR2 FYNNEI. The V end was cut by 7 bases, the J end by 1 base, with 7 bases between.

The rearrangement joins TRBV19 to TRBJ2-7; 9 positions agree with TRBD1. V was pared by 5 bases and J by 3 bases, with 8 bases of the junction left unmatched. This CDR3 is built from 15 residues. Germline values: CDR1 LNHDA, CDR2 SQIVND (reference sequence). The CDR3 DNA reads TGTGCCAGTAGTCCGGCTCCGGGACAGGGCTACGAGCAGTACTTC. This codes for CASSPAPGQGYEQYF.

This clonotype came up many times. V usage is TRBV5-8 and J usage is TRBJ2-3, with TRBD1 matching 7 bases. There are 12 residues in the CDR3. The germline V gene encodes CDR1 SGHTS and CDR2 YDEGEE. V was clipped by 6 bases and J by 3 bases; unmatched bases: 1. CDR3 sequence: CASTRGTDTQYF. CDR3 nucleotide sequence: TGTGCCAGCACCAGGGGGACAGATACGCAGTATTTT.